The rows below give T cell receptor beta chains drawn from one sample of a study of T cell responses to AZD1222 COVID-19 vaccine. Sequenced by immunoSEQ multiplex PCR; TCRdb stores in-frame clones only, minus some. The sample lists about 100,000 clones, over 90% seen once, with 4.5% to 5% in the top ten. The sample in question was peripheral blood, obtained on day 0 of AZD1222 vaccination. The source of these receptors is an adult in good health. The CDR3 runs from the conserved cysteine through the conserved F or W. The order of the fields is D gene, J gene, V gene, clone size, CDR3 protein, CDR3 DNA. A D gene is named only where the DNA matches it firmly. Some rows mark clone size as missing; the rest say once, few, many or name a class of expanded clone.

>-|TRBJ1-2|TRBV10-3|-
CAISRQDPNYGYTF
TGTGCCATCAGTAGACAGGACCCTAACTATGGCTACACCTTC
>-|TRBJ2-1|TRBV7-6|once
CASSLGLWESSYNEQFF
TGTGCCAGCAGCCTTGGCCTTTGGGAGAGCTCCTACAATGAGCAGTTCTTC
>-|TRBJ2-7|TRBV7-9|-
CASTLRGGVQYF
TGTGCCAGTACCTTAAGGGGGGGAGTGCAGTACTTC
>-|TRBJ2-1|TRBV7-8|-
CASSRGDGSYNEQFF
TGTGCCAGCAGCCGCGGGGACGGATCCTACAATGAGCAGTTCTTC
>-|TRBJ2-5|TRBV24-1|-
CAASARDQETQYF
TGTGCCGCTAGCGCGAGGGACCAAGAGACCCAGTACTTC
>-|TRBJ1-6|TRBV6-4|-
CASSDGGPHNSPLHF
TGTGCCAGCAGTGACGGGGGACCTCATAATTCACCCCTCCACTTT
>-|TRBJ2-3|TRBV10-2|-
CASSQGADTQYF
TGCGCCAGCAGTCAGGGTGCAGATACGCAGTATTTT
>TRBD2|TRBJ2-1|TRBV29-1|few
CSVQNKAGAYNEQFF
TGCAGCGTTCAGAATAAAGCGGGAGCATACAATGAGCAGTTCTTC
>-|TRBJ1-4|TRBV15|-
CATSRDTGAGEKLFF
TGTGCCACCAGCAGAGATACGGGGGCGGGTGAAAAACTGTTTTTT
>TRBD1|TRBJ1-5|TRBV7-9|-
CASSSSRQGGNQPQHF
TGTGCCAGCAGCTCATCTAGACAGGGGGGAAATCAGCCCCAGCATTTT
>-|TRBJ2-5|TRBV18|-
CASSGYQETQYF
TGTGCCAGCTCAGGGTACCAAGAGACCCAGTACTTC
>-|TRBJ2-7|TRBV29-1|-
CSVDSGGISEQYF
TGCAGCGTTGACTCAGGAGGGATCTCCGAGCAGTACTTC
>-|TRBJ1-6|TRBV5-6|-
CASTRNVRDSPLHF
TGTGCCAGCACCCGAAACGTCAGGGATTCACCCCTCCACTTT
>TRBD1|TRBJ1-5|TRBV6-5|-
CASSHQQGRFQPQHF
TGTGCCAGCAGTCACCAACAGGGGCGGTTTCAGCCCCAGCATTTT
>-|TRBJ2-7|TRBV6-4|-
CASSEGMGTEQYF
TGTGCCAGCAGTGAGGGGATGGGTACCGAGCAGTACTTC
>-|TRBJ1-4|TRBV2|-
CASNRGTFSTNEKLFF
TGTGCCAGCAACCGAGGAACGTTCTCAACTAATGAAAAACTGTTTTTT
>TRBD2|TRBJ2-1|TRBV10-3|-
CAISESTSGTYNEQFF
TGTGCCATCAGTGAGTCGACTAGCGGGACCTACAATGAGCAGTTCTTC
>-|TRBJ2-2|TRBV3-1/TRBV3-2|once
CASSNRENTGELFF
TGTGCCAGCAGCAACAGGGAGAACACCGGGGAGCTGTTTTTT
>-|TRBJ1-4|TRBV18|-
CASSPYRGEELFF
TGTGCCAGCTCACCATACCGGGGGGAGGAACTGTTTTTT
>TRBD2|TRBJ2-3|TRBV18|-
CASSPPGGSVTDTQYF
TGTGCCAGCTCACCACCGGGCGGGAGTGTGACAGATACGCAGTATTTT
>TRBD1|TRBJ1-2|TRBV6-6|-
CASSYVVRGDYGYTF
TGTGCCAGCAGTTACGTGGTCAGGGGGGACTATGGCTACACCTTC
>-|TRBJ2-7|TRBV5-1|-
CASSFVGSYEQYF
TGCGCCAGCAGCTTTGTGGGTTCCTACGAGCAGTACTTC